Sequencing of this T cell receptor beta chain was carried out in a study of OX40 agonist ivuxolimab in advanced cancers. For the study in its entirety: Ivuxolimab was a fully human IgG2 agonistic monoclonal antibody targeting the costimulatory receptor OX40 (CD134). Peripheral TCRbeta sequencing was intended to test whether TCR sequence diversity was altered and clonal T-cell expansion was caused by ivuxolimab. Partial responses occurred in three dose-escalation patients, of whom one had hepatocellular carcinoma and two had cutaneous melanoma. A male proportion of around 81% and a mean age of approximately 55 years, ranging from about 23 to 90, were recorded for the dose-escalation cohort. Intravenous ivuxolimab was administered to patients every 2 weeks at six dose levels: 0.01, 0.1, 0.3, 1.5, 3 and 10 mg/kg. Of the roughly 54 dose-escalation patients, hepatocellular carcinoma was present in 19, melanoma in some 15, renal cell carcinoma in 9 and head and neck cancer in 9. The paper describes the monotherapy dose-escalation part (N of about 47 patients) of the phase I trial of ivuxolimab. Prior anti-PD-1, anti-PD-L1 or anti-CTLA-4 therapy was permitted, and checkpoint inhibitors had been received by around 39% of dose-escalation patients. The paper as a whole reports these results and caveats: Antigen specificity was not determined for the clonally expanded peripheral T cells. After ivuxolimab, CD8+ T cells had more expanded clones than CD4+ T cells on average. At doses of 0.1 to 3.0 mg/kg, clonal expansion of both CD4+ and CD8+ T cells in blood was seen between baseline and week 6. Low levels of normalized T-cell clonal expansion were also seen in some patients who did not respond. Partial responders in the 0.1-3.0 mg/kg groups had among the lowest normalized peripheral clonal expansion, especially among CD8+ T cells.

To sequence the TCRbeta CDR3 region, genomic DNA was isolated from the sorted cells. TCRbeta CDR3 regions were sequenced using the immunoSEQ Assay. Sourced from immuneACCESS, this table was stored by TCRdb with only in-frame sequences that have V and J called. A share of the clones is absent; for the studies checked, an unresolved V gene accounts for under half, and the remainder has no known explanation. The sample includes 54,000 or so clones, with around 80% observed a single time. The biggest ten clones account for around 4.5% of the sample. Patients with a history of autoimmune disease or receiving systemic immunosuppression were excluded from the trial. Peripheral blood for TCR sequencing was drawn from every dose cohort at baseline, at cycle 4 day 1 and at cycle 7 day 1. The samples were drawn from a first-in-human, open-label, multicenter phase I dose-escalation trial of ivuxolimab. Adults with locally advanced or metastatic melanoma, renal cell, hepatocellular, or head and neck squamous cell carcinoma were enrolled in the trial. Before TCR sequencing, CD4+ T cells and CD8+ T cells were sorted from peripheral blood as separate populations.

About this clone itself: Its target antigen remains unknown. Base qualities are not at hand, and no much larger clone is one base apart.

CDR3 length: 14 amino acids, cysteine to phenylalanine. The entry retains the CDR3 DNA only, 42 bases that are in frame from base 1. The germline V gene gives CDR1 as SGHRS and CDR2 as YFSETQ. V is pruned by 7 bases and J by 1 base, leaving 5 bases of the junction without a gene match. The sample in question was CD4+ or CD8+ T cells sorted from blood, obtained in a trial of the OX40 agonist ivuxolimab. The source of this sequence is an adult with an advanced solid tumor such as melanoma, head and neck, liver or kidney cancer. Rearrangement joined TRBV5-1 to TRBJ1-1; TRBD1 agrees with 9 junctional bases. CDR3 loop: CASGRTGANTEAFF. Read as DNA, the sequence is TGCGCCAGCGGCCGGACAGGGGCGAACACTGAAGCTTTCTTT.